A selection of T cell receptor beta chains follows, all from one sample in a study of immune characterization of retroperitoneal liposarcoma. One entry per CDR3 protein results from TCRdb running MiXCR on the PCR reads. Among about 12,000 distinct CDR3 sequences listed, over 45% were seen once. Sequencing was performed on tumor tissue. These receptors came from a female donor with retroperitoneal liposarcoma. Each CDR3 is given with its conserved first and last residue. A D gene is named only where the DNA matches it firmly. Size values are once, few and many counts, or a class for expanded clones, and some rows have none.

length,size,D,V,J,DNA,CDR3
14,once,TRBD1,TRBV6-5,TRBJ2-1,TGTGCCAGCAGCTCGGACAGGGATGGAGAGACCCAGTTCTTC,CASSSDRDGETQFF
16,-,-,TRBV6-5,TRBJ2-2,TGTGCCAGCAGCTTAACGGGACATCCGAACACCGGGGAGCTGTTTTTT,CASSLTGHPNTGELFF
20,-,TRBD2,TRBV6-1,TRBJ2-1,TGTGCCAGCAGCGCAGTCGGGACTAGCGGGAGGCCGAGCTCCTACAATGAGCAGTTCTTC,CASSAVGTSGRPSSYNEQFF
16,-,-,TRBV4-1,TRBJ1-4,TGCGCCAGCAGCCTCATTCCTCGGCAGGGGAGTGAAAAACTGTTTTTT,CASSLIPRQGSEKLFF
15,-,TRBD2,TRBV6-1,TRBJ2-5,TGTGCCAGCAGTCCCCGGACTAGCGCAGGGGATGAGCAGTACTTC,CASSPRTSAGDEQYF
18,-,-,TRBV6-8,TRBJ2-5,TGTGCCAGCAGTACCCGGGGATATGGGGGTTCAGCACAAGAGACCCAGTACTTC,CASSTRGYGGSAQETQYF
13,few,-,TRBV27,TRBJ2-1,TGTGCAGGGCCCCGAGAAGGGCCAGGCGAGCAGTTCTTC,CAGPREGPGEQFF
14,medium-sized,TRBD1,TRBV6-1,TRBJ2-5,TGTGCCAGCAGACTACAGGGGGCCAAAGAGACCCAGTACTTC,CASRLQGAKETQYF
15,few,TRBD2,TRBV6-8,TRBJ2-2,TGTGCCAGTCACTTGAAACAAGCGGGAGCCGGGGAGCTGTTTTTT,CASHLKQAGAGELFF
16,few,-,TRBV11-3,TRBJ2-1,TGTGCCAGCAGCTTAGATCTGGGACAAAGCTACAATGAGCAGTTCTTC,CASSLDLGQSYNEQFF